This T cell receptor (beta chain) was documented in a study of blood T cell repertoires in COVID-19. Looking at the study overall: The United States, Italy and Spain were the sources of the acute and convalescent COVID-19 samples. PBMCs, B-cell-depleted T cells, or T cells provided the cDNA or gDNA that made up the material.

Source study methods: The authors estimated nucleated cell counts from reference gene primer amplification. Sequencing used immunoSEQ multiplex PCR; TCRdb keeps in-frame clones, though not all of them. Clone size and the V and J calls come from that table; the DNA yielded D and trimming. The sample lists 65,000 to 80,000 clones; 75% to 90% were seen once. The junction had 9 bases not matched to a gene; V was cut back by 4 bases and J by 0 bases. From germline, CDR1 is MNHEY and CDR2 SMNVEV (reference sequence). The CDR3 consists of 19 residues. Sequencing was carried out using peripheral blood. This TCR was recovered from a man aged 45-65 years with active COVID-19. The chain has TRBV27 and TRBJ2-3, with 14 bases matching TRBD2. The CDR3 loop is CASSWTSGGNGASTDTQYF. CDR3 bases: TGTGCCAGCAGTTGGACTAGCGGGGGGAACGGAGCTAGCACAGATACGCAGTATTTT.